These 25 T cell receptor beta chains came from one sample sequenced in a study of regulatory T cells in long-lasting Graves disease. This sample's time point: newly diagnosed GD, antithyroid drugs for less than 3 months. Extracted RNA from PBMCs served as the source of the TCR library. Investigators prepared the TCR beta libraries by applying iRepertoire HTBI primers and Arm-PCR of CDR3 regions. One entry per CDR3 protein, called by TCRdb with MiXCR from the multiplex PCR reads. The table has 360,000 or so distinct CDR3 sequences, about a sixth seen once. These same data were also listed under a study on T cells in Graves' hyperthyroidism and ophthalmopathy.

The sequencing here drew on peripheral blood mononuclear cells (PBMCs), taken at new diagnosis, from a patient treated with antithyroid drugs. These receptors all stem from a young woman with Graves disease.

This clonotype was seen many times. The rearrangement joins TRBV10-3 to TRBJ1-1; no reliable D call. The CDR3 consists of 12 residues. The V end was cut by 4 bases, the J end by 1 base, with 4 bases between. Germline CDR1 ENHRY, CDR2 SYGVKD. CDR3 sequence: CAISVRNTEAFF. DNA for the CDR3: TGTGCCATCAGTGTTAGGAACACTGAAGCTTTCTTT.

Ten or more counts support this clonotype. A much more abundant neighbour one base away suggests this may be a read error. V gene TRBV5-1 combines with J gene TRBJ2-5, with unresolved D. The CDR3 totals 11 residues. CDR1 and CDR2 from the germline V gene are SGHRS and YFSETQ. CDR3: CASRFQETQYF. CDR3 DNA sequence: TGTGCCAGCAGATTCCAAGAGACCCAGTACTTC.

The gene calls are TRBV6-1 and TRBJ1-2; D is undetermined. V was clipped by 6 bases and J by 3 bases, with 11 bases between them. Germline V CDR1 and CDR2: MNHNS, SASEGT. This CDR3 has 13 amino acids. This CDR3 reads CASSPPGDYGYTF. The CDR3, as DNA: TGTGCCAGCAGCCCCCCCGGAGACTATGGCTACACCTTC.

The chain uses TRBV30 and TRBJ2-3, with D perhaps TRBD1 (5 bases). The length of the CDR3 is 14 residues. CDR1 is GTSNPN, CDR2 SVGIG, per germline (reference sequence). Between the trimmed V and J ends, which lost 0 bases and 2 bases, there was a span of 9 bases. The CDR3 here is CAWSVGVLTDTQYF. Here the CDR3 DNA reads TGTGCCTGGAGTGTAGGGGTTCTCACAGATACGCAGTATTTT.

This clonotype was picked up many times. J is TRBJ2-1 and V is TRBV15; 8 positions agree with TRBD2. CDR1 and CDR2 (germline): LNHNV, YYDKDF (reference sequence). The CDR3 totals 17 residues. J gave up 8 bases and V 0 bases, and 12 bases lay outside the gene matches. The CDR3: CATSREGTGGRIDEQFF. CDR3 bases: TGTGCCACCAGCAGAGAAGGGACGGGGGGGAGAATCGATGAGCAGTTCTTC. Based on the CDR3 plus reference TRBV15 and TRBJ2-1, the full variable domain is DAMVIQNPRYQVTQFGKPVTLSCSQTLNHNVMYWYQQKSSQAPKLLFHYYDKDFNNEADTPDNFQSRRPNTSFCFLDIRSPGLGDTAMYLCATSREGTGGRIDEQFFGPGTRLTVL.

This chain joins TRBV28 and TRBJ2-2; possibly TRBD1 for D (6 bases). Looked up from germline, CDR1 is MDHEN and CDR2 is SYDVKM. CDR3 length: 13 amino acids. Trimming cost V 3 bases and J 7 bases, with 9 bases left between them. As DNA, the CDR3 is TGTGCCAGCAGTTTGGGGGCGGGCGGGGAGCTGTTTTTT. Protein product: CASSLGAGGELFF.

This clonotype was counted a few times. The V gene is TRBV20-1, the J gene TRBJ2-7; weak D call: TRBD2 (7 bases). There are 16 residues in the CDR3. Germline lookup yields CDR1 DFQATT and CDR2 SNEGSKA (reference sequence). The CDR3 loop is CSAIPRGGGRAHEQYF. CDR3 in DNA: TGCAGCGCCATCCCCCGGGGAGGGGGGAGGGCCCACGAGCAGTACTTC.

This chain uses TRBV9 with TRBJ1-6; D gene ambiguous. V was shortened by 5 bases and J by 0 bases, with 12 bases between the two germline ends. The CDR3 contains 16 residues. Germline assignment: CDR1 SGDLS and CDR2 YYNGEE. The CDR3 sequence: CASSRSLSSYNSPLHF. Here the CDR3 DNA reads TGTGCCAGCAGTCGATCCTTGAGCTCCTATAATTCACCCCTCCACTTT.

This clonotype was observed at least ten times. The V call is TRBV28, the J call TRBJ2-1; 7 bases match TRBD2. The V gene's germline CDR1 is MDHEN and CDR2 SYDVKM. The CDR3 runs to 15 residues. V shed 8 bases, J shed 0 bases, and the junction held 7 bases outside the gene matches. The CDR3 spells CASVRGGPSYNEQFF. CDR3 coding DNA: TGTGCCAGCGTCCGCGGGGGACCCTCCTACAATGAGCAGTTCTTC. The full variable domain, completed using reference TRBV28 and TRBJ2-1, is DVKVTQSSRYLVKRTGEKVFLECVQDMDHENMFWYRQDPGLGLRLIYFSYDVKMKEKGDIPEGYSVSREKKERFSLILESASTNQTSMYLCASVRGGPSYNEQFFGPGTRLTVL.

The sample holds many counts of this clonotype. J is TRBJ1-1 and V is TRBV28; D is uncertain. This CDR3 comprises 13 residues. Germline V gene sequence: CDR1 MDHEN, CDR2 SYDVKM. V lost 5 bases, J lost 0 bases, and 7 bases lay in between. The CDR3 DNA sequence: TGTGCCAGCAGTGGGAATCTGAACACTGAAGCTTTCTTT. Translated: CASSGNLNTEAFF. The variable domain in full, with the rest retrieved from reference TRBV28 and TRBJ1-1, is DVKVTQSSRYLVKRTGEKVFLECVQDMDHENMFWYRQDPGLGLRLIYFSYDVKMKEKGDIPEGYSVSREKKERFSLILESASTNQTSMYLCASSGNLNTEAFFGQGTRLTVV.

This chain uses TRBV2 with TRBJ2-3, with 8 bases identical to TRBD2. CDR3 size: 15 residues. V shed 3 bases, J shed 2 bases, and the junction held 4 bases outside the gene matches. The germline V gene encodes CDR1 SNHLY and CDR2 FYNNEI. The CDR3 loop reads CASSEWGLVTDTQYF. In DNA, the CDR3 is TGTGCCAGCAGTGAGTGGGGACTAGTCACAGATACGCAGTATTTT.

This clonotype was seen repeatedly, ten times or more. This chain joins TRBV11-2 and TRBJ1-1; TRBD1 aligns across 11 bases. V lost 4 bases, J lost 4 bases, and 2 bases stayed unmatched. CDR1 is SGHAT and CDR2 is FQNNGV in the germline V gene. The CDR3 has 14 residues. The CDR3 loop reads CASSWGQGGTEAFF. CDR3 sequence (DNA): TGTGCCAGCAGCTGGGGACAGGGGGGCACTGAAGCTTTCTTT.

This clonotype was found many times. The V call is TRBV2, the J call TRBJ2-7; D uncertain. CDR3 length: 15 residues. Looked up from germline, CDR1 is SNHLY and CDR2 is FYNNEI. Trimming shortened V by 5 bases and J by 0 bases, and 14 bases separated the two germline ends. The DNA of the CDR3 is TGTGCCAGCAGTCCTAACACCCTCAGCTCCTACGAGCAGTACTTC. Translation: CASSPNTLSSYEQYF.

The V gene is TRBV9, the J gene TRBJ1-3; D perhaps matches TRBD1 (6 bases). The germline CDR1 and CDR2 sequences are SGDLS and YYNGEE. This CDR3 has 15 residues. V lost 3 bases, J lost 0 bases, and 10 bases lay in between. DNA for the CDR3: TGTGCCAGCAGCGCTCAGGGGACCTCTGGAAACACCATATATTTT. This sequence encodes CASSAQGTSGNTIYF.

The J gene is TRBJ1-6, the V gene TRBV25-1, with a tentative D call TRBD1 (5 bases). CDR1 is MGHDK and CDR2 is SYGVNS in the germline V gene. The CDR3 runs 16 residues. V shed 1 base and J shed 7 bases, with 14 bases lying between them. CDR3 DNA: TGTGCCAGCAGTGAATTCGGGGGGTTGGGGAATTCACCCCTCCACTTT. Translating gives CASSEFGGLGNSPLHF.

This clonotype has ten or more counts. The chain is built from TRBV3-1 and TRBJ1-3; tentatively, D is TRBD1 (5 bases). Per germline, CDR1 LGHDT and CDR2 YNNKEL (reference sequence). The V gene lost 3 bases and the J gene lost 3 bases, with 12 bases spanning the gap. The CDR3 is 15 residues long. CDR3: CASSHGPRGGNTIYF. The CDR3 nucleotides are TGTGCCAGCAGCCATGGGCCAAGGGGTGGAAACACCATATATTTT.

The table lists this clonotype with a few counts. The chain is built from TRBV27 and TRBJ2-7, with D uncertain. The CDR3 extends over 14 amino acids. CDR1 is MNHEY and CDR2 is SMNVEV in the germline V gene (reference sequence). V was shortened by 2 bases and J by 0 bases, with 8 bases between the two germline ends. CDR3 protein: CASSLKLASYEQYF. The CDR3, as DNA: TGTGCCAGCAGTTTAAAGCTGGCCTCCTACGAGCAGTACTTC.

This clonotype was detected many times. The chain joins TRBV11-2 to TRBJ2-5; weak D call: TRBD1 (6 bases). Per germline, CDR1 SGHAT and CDR2 FQNNGV. The CDR3 runs 14 residues. The V and J ends lost 4 bases and 1 base respectively, with 10 bases between them. This CDR3 reads CASSSGVTQETQYF. The DNA of the CDR3 is TGTGCCAGCAGCTCAGGGGTCACCCAAGAGACCCAGTACTTC.

The chain recombines TRBV29-1 with TRBJ1-2; 7 bases map to TRBD1. Germline V CDR1 and CDR2: SQVTM, ANQGSEA. The CDR3 spans 12 residues. CDR3 in amino acids: CSVTGSDYGYTF. The CDR3, as DNA: TGCAGTGTGACAGGGTCAGACTATGGCTACACCTTC.

This clonotype appeared many times. The chain has TRBV5-1 and TRBJ1-6, with D maybe TRBD1 (6 bases). The V end lost 4 bases, the J end lost 6 bases, and 11 bases lay between the germline ends. This CDR3 comprises 14 residues. Germline values: CDR1 SGHRS, CDR2 YFSETQ. This chain's CDR3 is CASSGGQSNSPLHF. The DNA of the CDR3 is TGCGCCAGCAGCGGAGGACAGTCTAATTCACCCCTCCACTTT.

The chain recombines TRBV15 with TRBJ2-3, with 9 nucleotides matching TRBD2. The CDR3 length is 16 residues. V was pared by 2 bases and J by 2 bases, with 5 bases of the junction left unmatched. CDR1 and CDR2 from the germline V gene are LNHNV and YYDKDF (reference sequence). Here the CDR3 reads CATSRLAGKSTDTQYF. CDR3 sequence (DNA): TGTGCCACCAGCAGACTAGCGGGAAAGTCCACAGATACGCAGTATTTT.

This clonotype appeared many times. The chain has TRBV6-2 or TRBV6-3 and TRBJ2-5; TRBD2 agrees at 10 bases. V lost 6 bases to trimming and J lost 5 bases; unmatched junction nucleotides: 6. Germline loops: CDR1 MNHEY, CDR2 SVGEGT. The CDR3 runs 14 residues. CDR3 protein: CASRPSGSGETQYF. The CDR3 DNA reads as TGTGCCAGCAGGCCTAGCGGGAGTGGTGAGACCCAGTACTTC.

This clonotype has at least ten counts. CDR3 bases: TGTGCCAGCAGCCAAGTTGGGGGCGAGCAGTACTTC. Translated, it gives CASSQVGGEQYF. This rearrangement joins TRBV3-1 to TRBJ2-7; the D gene could be TRBD1 or TRBD2 (5 bases each). Germline CDR1 is LGHDT and CDR2 is YNNKEL (reference sequence). This CDR3 has 12 amino acids. V lost 1 base and J 6 bases, leaving 7 bases between the germline ends.

V gene TRBV27 combines with J gene TRBJ2-6, with TRBD1 matching 9 bases. Looked up from germline, CDR1 is MNHEY and CDR2 is SMNVEV (reference sequence). The CDR3 extends over 20 amino acids. J gave up 0 bases and V 5 bases, and 14 bases lay outside the gene matches. The CDR3 loop reads CASSGDRAIPGYSGANVLTF. The CDR3, as DNA: TGTGCCAGCAGTGGGGACAGGGCAATACCTGGGTACTCTGGGGCCAACGTCCTGACTTTC.

This clonotype was counted at least ten times. The chain links TRBV10-3 to TRBJ2-7; maybe TRBD1 (6 bases). Trimming took off 3 bases at V and 3 bases at J, with 21 bases between the two ends. CDR1 is ENHRY and CDR2 is SYGVKD in the germline V gene. This CDR3 is built from 17 residues. The CDR3 here is CAISDRQVSALHYEQYF. The CDR3 DNA follows: TGTGCCATCAGTGATAGACAGGTCTCCGCCCTCCACTACGAGCAGTACTTC.